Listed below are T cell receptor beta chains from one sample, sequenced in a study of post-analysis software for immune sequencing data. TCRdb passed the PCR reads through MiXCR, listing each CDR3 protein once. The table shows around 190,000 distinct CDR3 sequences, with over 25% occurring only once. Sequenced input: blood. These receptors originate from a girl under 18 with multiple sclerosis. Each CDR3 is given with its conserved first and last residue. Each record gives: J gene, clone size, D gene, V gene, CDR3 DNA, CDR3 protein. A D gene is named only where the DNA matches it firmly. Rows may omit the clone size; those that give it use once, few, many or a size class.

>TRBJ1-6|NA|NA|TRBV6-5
TGTGCCAGCAGTTACGGGGATGGGGGTTCACCCCTCCACTTT
CASSYGDGGSPLHF
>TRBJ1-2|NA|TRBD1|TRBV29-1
TGCAGCGTTGGGACCTCCGGGACAGGGATTAACTATGGCTACACCTTC
CSVGTSGTGINYGYTF
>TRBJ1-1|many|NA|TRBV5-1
TGCGCCAGCCGTAACAGGACGGGGATCACTGAAGCTTTCTTT
CASRNRTGITEAFF
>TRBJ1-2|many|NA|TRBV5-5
TGTGCCAGCAGCTTGTTCGGCACAAACTATGGCTACACCTTC
CASSLFGTNYGYTF
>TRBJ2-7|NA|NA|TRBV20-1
TGCAGTACCAACCGGGGCGGAACGGTCGAGCAGTACTTC
CSTNRGGTVEQYF
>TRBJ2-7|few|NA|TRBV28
TGTGCCGTCGTGGGACACCTAAGCTCCTACGAGCAGTACTTC
CAVVGHLSSYEQYF
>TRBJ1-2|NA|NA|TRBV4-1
TGCGCCAGCAGCCAAGAGCATCGTTCCGGGAGTAACTATGGCTACACCTTC
CASSQEHRSGSNYGYTF
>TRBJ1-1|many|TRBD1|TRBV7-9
TGTGCCAGCAGCATGGGACAGTCGTACACTGAAGCTTTCTTT
CASSMGQSYTEAFF
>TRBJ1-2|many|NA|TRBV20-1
TGCAGTGCTAGAGGCCGCGCCGGGAGCTATGGCTACACCTTC
CSARGRAGSYGYTF
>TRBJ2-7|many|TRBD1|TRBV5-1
TGCGCCAGCAGCTTGGTGGGACAGGGGAACGAGCAGTACTTC
CASSLVGQGNEQYF
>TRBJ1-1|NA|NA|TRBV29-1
TGCAGCGTTCTAAACACTCGGGACACTGAAGCTTTCTTT
CSVLNTRDTEAFF
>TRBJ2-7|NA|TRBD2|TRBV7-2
TGTGCCAGCAGTCCGACTAGCGGGACATCCTACGAGCAGTACTTC
CASSPTSGTSYEQYF
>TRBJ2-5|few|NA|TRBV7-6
TGTGCCAGCAGCCGAACGATCGGAGAGACCCAGTACTTC
CASSRTIGETQYF
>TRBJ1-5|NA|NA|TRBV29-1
TGCAGCGTCGGGGGTAGTAATCAGCCCCAGCATTTT
CSVGGSNQPQHF
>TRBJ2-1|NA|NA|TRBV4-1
TGCGCCAGCAGCCAAGAAGGCCAGGGCGGACGGTTCTTC
CASSQEGQGGRFF
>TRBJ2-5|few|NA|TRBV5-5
TGTGCCAGCAGCTTCGCGGAGTATGAGCAGTACTTC
CASSFAEYEQYF
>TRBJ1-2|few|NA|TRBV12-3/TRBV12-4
TGTGCCAGCAGACCGATCGACTTGGGAACAAACTATGGCTACACCTTC
CASRPIDLGTNYGYTF
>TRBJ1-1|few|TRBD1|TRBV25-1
TGTGCCAGCAGTGAACGGCCAGGGGGCGGCACTGAAGCTTTCTTT
CASSERPGGGTEAFF
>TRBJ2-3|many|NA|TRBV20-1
TGCAGTGCTAAAGGGGAGGGCACAGATACGCAGTATTTT
CSAKGEGTDTQYF
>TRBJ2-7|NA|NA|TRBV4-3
TGCGCCAACAGCCAAGATGGGACATCCTACGAGCAGTACTTC
CANSQDGTSYEQYF
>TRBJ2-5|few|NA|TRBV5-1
TGCGCCAGCAGGAGGGGGTTGGGACTCGCACAAGAGACCCAGTACTTC
CASRRGLGLAQETQYF
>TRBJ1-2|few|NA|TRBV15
TGTGCCACCAGCTGGGGGGCCGAACACTATGGCTACACCTTC
CATSWGAEHYGYTF
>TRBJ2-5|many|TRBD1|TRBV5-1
TGCGCCAGCAGCTCCGGGACAGACGTCCGGCCGAGGGAGACCCAGTACTTC
CASSSGTDVRPRETQYF
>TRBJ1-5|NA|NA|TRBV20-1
TGCAGTGCTAGAGGTAGCCAGGGTGGCAATCAGCCCCAGCATTTT
CSARGSQGGNQPQHF
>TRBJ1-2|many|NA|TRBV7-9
TGTGCCAGCAGCTTGGTGCAGGGTTATGGCTACACCTTC
CASSLVQGYGYTF
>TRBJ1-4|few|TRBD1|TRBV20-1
TGCAGTGCTAGAGCCGCAGGGGGCGCGGGTGAAAAACTGTTTTTT
CSARAAGGAGEKLFF
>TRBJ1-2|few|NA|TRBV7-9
TGTGCCAGCAGCTTAAACTTGGGAGGCTACACCTTC
CASSLNLGGYTF
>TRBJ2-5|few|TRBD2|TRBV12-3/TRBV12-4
TGTGCCAGCAACTTAGCCCTGGGGGGGTTCGAGACCCAGTACTTC
CASNLALGGFETQYF
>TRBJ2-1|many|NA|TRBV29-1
TGCAGCGTTGACGGACATGAGCAGTTCTTC
CSVDGHEQFF
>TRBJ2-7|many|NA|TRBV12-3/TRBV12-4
TGTGCCAGCAGTCCGACTGGCCGGGAGCAGTACTTC
CASSPTGREQYF